These 30 T cell receptor beta chains came from one sample sequenced in a study of cytomegalovirus exposure and HLA in healthy donors. The PCR made use of 60 Vbeta and 13 Jbeta primers. The data were produced by immunoSEQ multiplex PCR, yet TCRdb's version contains in-frame clones alone and is incomplete. The repertoire consists of about 55,000 clones, with around three quarters occurring once and the leading ten covering over 1.1%. Sequenced input: PBMCs. These receptor sequences come from a female donor in good health and CMV-seronegative.

V and J are TRBV7-3 and TRBJ2-1, with 9 bases matching TRBD1. V dropped 5 bases and J dropped 2; count of bases not matched to a gene: 10. Germline V gene sequence: CDR1 SGHTA, CDR2 FQGTGA. The CDR3 totals 17 residues. CDR3 sequence reads: CASSLRGDRATYNEQFF. For the CDR3, the DNA is TGTGCCAGCAGCCTAAGAGGGGACAGGGCAACCTACAATGAGCAGTTCTTC.

The chain joins TRBV12-5 to TRBJ2-1; D uncertain. Trimming took 5 bases from V and 15 from J, leaving 14 bases between them. The CDR3 covers 11 residues. In germline, CDR1 is LGHNT, CDR2 FRNRAP. The CDR3: CASGNTRRPFF. The CDR3 coding sequence is TGTGCTAGTGGTAATACCCGGAGACCGTTCTTC. Full variable domain (remainder filled in from reference TRBV12-5 and TRBJ2-1): DARVTQTPRHKVTEMGQEVTMRCQPILGHNTVFWYRQTMMQGLELLAYFRNRAPLDDSGMPKDRFSAEMPDATLATLKIQPSEPRDSAVYFCASGNTRRPFFGPGTRLTVL.

This sequence joins TRBV6-6 and TRBJ1-5, with no clear D. V lost 6 bases and J 2 bases, leaving 14 bases between the germline ends. Per the germline V gene, CDR1 is MNHNY and CDR2 is SVGAGI (reference sequence). CDR3 length: 15 residues. CDR3 sequence reads: CASRRGGIGNQPQHF. The CDR3 DNA reads as TGTGCCAGCAGAAGAGGAGGGATTGGCAATCAGCCCCAGCATTTT.

V usage is TRBV6-1 and J usage is TRBJ1-4; no clear D gene. The CDR3 extends over 15 amino acids. Deletions cut 7 bases from V and 5 bases from J, with 17 bases between. The V gene's germline CDR1 is MNHNS and CDR2 SASEGT. This chain's CDR3 is CASTLTPSLNEKLFF. The DNA of the CDR3 is TGTGCCAGCACCCTGACACCAAGTTTAAATGAAAAACTGTTTTTT.

The gene calls are TRBV4-2 and TRBJ2-5; 8 bases match TRBD1. The trim removed 1 base at V and 6 bases at J, leaving 7 bases unmatched. CDR3 length: 15 residues. Germline V gives CDR1 LGHNA, CDR2 YNFKEQ. CDR3 residues: CASSQGNRGEKTQYF. The CDR3 DNA is TGTGCCAGCAGCCAAGGGAACAGGGGGGAGAAGACCCAGTACTTC.

The chain carries TRBV10-1 and TRBJ2-5, with a possible D match to TRBD2 (5 bases). This CDR3 contains 14 residues. Trimming removed 2 bases from V and 4 bases from J, with 11 bases in between. CDR1 WNHNN and CDR2 SYGVQD come from the germline V gene (reference sequence). The CDR3, as DNA: TGCGCCAGCAGTGAGGGACTGAGCTCAGAGACCCAGTACTTC. Translating gives CASSEGLSSETQYF.

The chain is built from TRBV5-1 and TRBJ1-2, with D perhaps TRBD1 (6 bases). Germline CDR1 is SGHRS and CDR2 is YFSETQ. The CDR3 has 16 residues. Trimming removed 4 bases at V and 0 bases at J, with 16 bases between. The CDR3 region has the DNA TGCGCCAGCAGCATGTTACCAGGGGCTACTAACTATGGCTACACCTTC. Translating it yields CASSMLPGATNYGYTF.

The chain joins TRBV29-1 to TRBJ2-1; TRBD2 might be the D (5 bases). Trimming removed 7 bases at V and 8 bases at J, with 15 bases between. The CDR3 length is 12 residues. Germline lookup yields CDR1 SQVTM and CDR2 ANQGSEA. DNA of the CDR3: TGCAGCGCCGGAGGTGGGCGAGATGAGCAGTTCTTC. Translated, it gives CSAGGGRDEQFF.

This chain uses TRBV5-1 with TRBJ2-2; 13 nucleotides match TRBD2. Per germline, CDR1 SGHRS and CDR2 YFSETQ. This CDR3 has 17 residues. Unmatched junction bases numbered 8, after V lost 2 bases and J lost 7 bases. This CDR3 reads CASSFPRTSGGDGELFF. The CDR3 DNA is TGCGCCAGCAGCTTCCCTCGGACTAGCGGGGGAGACGGGGAGCTGTTTTTT.

This chain joins TRBV4-1 and TRBJ2-7; D remains ambiguous. Germline assignment: CDR1 MGHRA and CDR2 YSYEKL. V dropped 0 bases and J dropped 0 bases, with 9 bases sitting between them. The CDR3 runs to 15 residues. This CDR3 is CASSQDYMSSYEQYF. The CDR3 DNA is TGCGCCAGCAGCCAAGATTATATGAGCTCCTACGAGCAGTACTTC.

V usage is TRBV27 and J usage is TRBJ2-7; TRBD2 is a possible D gene (5 bases). Germline V gene lookup returns CDR1 MNHEY and CDR2 SMNVEV (reference sequence). The CDR3 loop spans 13 amino acids. V shed 3 bases and J shed 0 bases, with 6 bases lying between them. CDR3 sequence: CASSFGISYEQYF. In DNA form, the CDR3 reads TGTGCCAGCAGTTTCGGGATCTCCTACGAGCAGTACTTC.

V is TRBV7-3 and J is TRBJ2-1; D may be TRBD2 (7 bases). This CDR3 spans 19 amino acids. V lost 4 bases, J lost 7 bases, and 29 bases lay in between. Germline loops: CDR1 SGHTA, CDR2 FQGTGA. In DNA form, the CDR3 reads TGTGCCAGCAGCTCAAGAACCCGGGGGGCTGTAGGGGTGAAGAATGAGCAGTTCTTC. Translated: CASSSRTRGAVGVKNEQFF.

The chain links TRBV5-1 to TRBJ2-5; 7 nucleotides agree with TRBD1. Germline V CDR1 and CDR2: SGHRS, YFSETQ. V gave up 1 base and J gave up 0 bases; unmatched junction bases: 3. CDR3 length: 15 residues. The CDR3 protein is CASSLRGQDQETQYF. The DNA for the CDR3 is TGCGCCAGCAGCTTGAGGGGGCAAGACCAAGAGACCCAGTACTTC. The full variable domain, completed using reference TRBV5-1 and TRBJ2-5, is KAGVTQTPRYLIKTRGQQVTLSCSPISGHRSVSWYQQTPGQGLQFLFEYFSETQRNKGNFPGRFSGRQFSNSRSEMNVSTLELGDSALYLCASSLRGQDQETQYFGPGTRLLVL.

This chain connects TRBV18 to TRBJ2-5, with 9 bases that match TRBD1. Germline V gene lookup returns CDR1 KGHSH and CDR2 LQKENI. Trimming removed 5 bases from V and 5 bases from J; junction bases left unmatched: 3. The CDR3 contains 13 residues. The CDR3 region is CASSADRGETQYF. The CDR3 bases are TGTGCCAGCTCAGCGGACAGGGGCGAGACCCAGTACTTC.

This chain joins TRBV6-1 and TRBJ1-5; possible D gene TRBD1, 5 bases. This CDR3 is built from 13 residues. Germline V gives CDR1 MNHNS, CDR2 SASEGT. V was clipped by 6 bases and J by 7 bases, with 13 bases between them. Here the CDR3 DNA reads TGTGCCAGCAGCATAGACAGAACCCAGCCCCAGCATTTT. It yields the protein CASSIDRTQPQHF.

The V call is TRBV28, the J call TRBJ2-1, with 13 bases matching TRBD2. This CDR3 has 16 residues. CDR1 is MDHEN and CDR2 is SYDVKM in the germline V gene. V shed 6 bases and J 7 bases; nucleotides not matched to a gene: 9. CDR3 region: CASRTWTSGGGNEQFF. CDR3 bases: TGTGCCAGCAGAACGTGGACTAGCGGGGGTGGGAATGAGCAGTTCTTC.

The genes are TRBV5-6 and TRBJ1-2; 9 positions agree with TRBD1. This CDR3 is 14 amino acids long. Trimming took 4 bases from V and 2 from J; bases not matched to a gene: 3. CDR1 is SGHDT, CDR2 YYEEEE, per germline. CDR3 residues: CASSPQGANYGYTF. The DNA of the CDR3 is TGTGCCAGCAGCCCACAGGGGGCCAACTATGGCTACACCTTC.

The V call is TRBV10-2, the J call TRBJ1-6; D is perhaps TRBD1 (6 bases). Trimming shortened V by 4 bases and J by 8 bases, and 9 bases separated the two germline ends. Germline V lookup: CDR1 WSHSY, CDR2 SAAADI. The CDR3 runs to 13 residues. This CDR3 is CASSVPGDSPLHF. As DNA, the CDR3 is TGCGCCAGCAGTGTGCCAGGGGATTCACCCCTCCACTTT.

The chain links TRBV7-3 to TRBJ2-5; tentatively, D is TRBD2 (7 bases). Germline V gene sequence: CDR1 SGHTA, CDR2 FQGTGA. The CDR3 extends over 14 amino acids. Trimming shortened V by 5 bases and J by 4 bases, and 14 bases separated the two germline ends. The CDR3, as DNA: TGTGCCAGCAGCCCCAGGGGAGGGGGAGAGACCCAGTACTTC. Translation: CASSPRGGGETQYF.

The V gene is TRBV11-1, the J gene TRBJ2-7; no definite D call. This CDR3 region has 13 residues. Germline V gene data show CDR1 as SGHAT and CDR2 as FQDESV (reference sequence). The V end lost 6 bases, the J end lost 1 base, and 10 bases lay between the germline ends. The CDR3 bases are TGTGCCAGCAGTGATGGCGGATCCTACGAGCAGTACTTC. Translating it yields CASSDGGSYEQYF.

This clone has a single count. The chain combines TRBV12-5 with TRBJ2-5; D possibly corresponds to TRBD1 (5 bases). Trimming cost V 7 bases and J 4 bases, with 10 bases left between them. This CDR3 is built from 12 residues. Looked up from germline, CDR1 is LGHNT and CDR2 is FRNRAP. The CDR3 DNA sequence: TGTGCTAGTGCGGTCAGGGCAGAGACCCAGTACTTC. Translating it yields CASAVRAETQYF.

This sequence joins TRBV7-2 and TRBJ2-1, with D hard to call. Germline CDR1 is SGHTA and CDR2 is FQGNSA. Trimming stripped 3 bases from V and 2 bases from J, with 5 bases between. The CDR3 runs to 13 residues. CDR3 amino acids: CASSFEAYNEQFF. The CDR3 region has the DNA TGTGCCAGCAGCTTCGAGGCCTACAATGAGCAGTTCTTC.

The rearrangement links TRBV19 to TRBJ1-2; 7 bases are a match to TRBD1. The length of the CDR3 is 14 residues. The junction had 6 bases not matched to a gene; V was cut back by 5 bases and J by 3 bases. From germline, CDR1 is LNHDA and CDR2 SQIVND (reference sequence). This chain's CDR3 is CASSVQGRDYGYTF. As DNA, the CDR3 is TGTGCCAGTAGTGTACAGGGGCGAGACTATGGCTACACCTTC.

V gene TRBV4-1 combines with J gene TRBJ2-3, with 9 bases matching TRBD1. Trimming at V came to 4 bases and at J to 5 bases, leaving 7 bases not matched to a gene. Germline-derived CDR1 and CDR2 are MGHRA and YSYEKL. The CDR3 sequence is 15 residues long. CDR3 DNA sequence: TGCGCCAGCAGCCCGAGGGACAGGGCGGGAGATACGCAGTATTTT. Its translation: CASSPRDRAGDTQYF.

The V and J genes are TRBV15 and TRBJ1-5; 7 bases align to TRBD1. V lost 1 base and J lost 9; bases outside the gene matches: 6. The CDR3 length is 14 residues. Germline lookup yields CDR1 LNHNV and CDR2 YYDKDF (reference sequence). The CDR3 loop reads CATSRGDSGSPQHF. CDR3 bases: TGTGCCACCAGCAGAGGGGACAGCGGCTCGCCCCAGCATTTT. Full variable domain (remainder filled in from reference TRBV15 and TRBJ1-5): DAMVIQNPRYQVTQFGKPVTLSCSQTLNHNVMYWYQQKSSQAPKLLFHYYDKDFNNEADTPDNFQSRRPNTSFCFLDIRSPGLGDTAMYLCATSRGDSGSPQHFGDGTRLSIL.

This clone was observed a handful of times. The rearrangement uses TRBV14 and TRBJ1-1; tentative D call: TRBD1 (5 bases). From germline, CDR1 is SGHDN and CDR2 FVKESK. Trimming cost V 1 base and J 0 bases, with 12 bases left between them. This CDR3 has 16 amino acids. The CDR3 region has the DNA TGTGCCAGCAGCCAAGTGAGGCCAGGGATGAACACTGAAGCTTTCTTT. It is translated as CASSQVRPGMNTEAFF.

The rearrangement links TRBV6-5 to TRBJ2-2, with TRBD1 matching over 8 bases. The V and J ends lost 6 bases and 6 bases, in that order; junction bases with no gene match: 9. Germline V CDR1 and CDR2: MNHEY, SVGAGI. The CDR3 is 15 residues long. The CDR3 nucleotides read TGTGCCAGCAGAAGAACAGGGGGAGGCGCCGGGGAGCTGTTTTTT. Protein product: CASRRTGGGAGELFF.

CDR3 in amino acids: CASSLRTAGANVLTF. In nucleotides, the CDR3 is TGTGCCAGCAGTCTTCGTACGGCTGGGGCCAACGTCCTGACTTTC. This chain connects TRBV6-1 to TRBJ2-6; no clear D gene. The CDR3 has 15 residues. V was clipped by 5 bases and J by 2 bases, with 10 bases between them. Germline lookup yields CDR1 MNHNS and CDR2 SASEGT.

The genes are TRBV29-1 and TRBJ2-1; 12 nucleotides match TRBD1. CDR3 length: 14 residues. Germline V lookup: CDR1 SQVTM, CDR2 ANQGSEA. V trimming: 4 bases; J trimming: 9 bases; junction bases outside the gene matches: 7. The CDR3 is CSVGQGQGAGEQFF. Written as DNA, the CDR3 is TGCAGCGTTGGGCAGGGACAGGGGGCGGGTGAGCAGTTCTTC.

This clone appeared a few times. The CDR3 reads CASSGLGLAETQYF. The CDR3 nucleotides read TGTGCCAGCAGTGGCTTAGGGCTAGCGGAGACCCAGTACTTC. V is TRBV27 and J is TRBJ2-5, with TRBD2 as a possible D gene (6 bases). CDR1 and CDR2 from the germline V gene are MNHEY and SMNVEV (reference sequence). The CDR3 has 14 residues. The V gene lost 5 bases and the J gene lost 5 bases, with 15 bases spanning the gap.